The TCR beta chain described here comes from a study of blood T cell repertoires in COVID-19. About the research overall: Collection of acute and convalescent COVID-19 samples took place in the United States, Italy and Spain. Sources were T cells, B-cell-depleted T cells, or PBMCs; the material itself was cDNA or gDNA.

Germline CDR1 and CDR2: MDHEN and SYDVKM. Trimming stripped 8 bases from V and 5 bases from J, with 21 bases between. The CDR3 has 15 residues. The authors' processing: Reference gene primer amplification in the assay estimated nucleated cell counts. Profiled with immunoSEQ multiplex PCR; TCRdb holds only in-frame clones, not every one. V and J calls and clone size come straight from that table; D and trimming were deduced from the DNA. The sample lists about 240,000 clones, 70% to 85% occurring once. This clonotype was sampled from a woman aged 80 or older with acute or convalescent COVID-19. J is TRBJ2-5 and V is TRBV28; tentative D call: TRBD1 (6 bases). Sequenced input: peripheral blood. The CDR3 DNA reads TGTGCCAGCGGGTCCTGGGGGCCGCGGTGGGAGACCCAGTACTTC. As protein: CASGSWGPRWETQYF.